This T cell receptor beta chain was found in a study of T cell changes during pregnancy in multiple sclerosis (dated by TCRdb to the late 2010s). Notes on the research overall: Changes in the T cell repertoire over the course of pregnancy were examined in this study in women with multiple sclerosis.

The library was generated by the immunoSEQ multiplex PCR assay. In TCRdb, the immuneACCESS table is reduced to in-frame sequences with V and J assigned. These tables do not hold every clone; where another copy was compared, an unresolved V gene accounts for under half, and the others remain unexplained. This sample comprises fewer than 100,000 clones, approximately 91% of them detected only once. The top ten constitute around 1.8% of the sample. Via the germline V gene (reference sequence), CDR1 is LNHDA and CDR2 SQIVND. There are 15 amino acids in the CDR3, from cysteine to phenylalanine inclusive. CDR3 DNA is the only sequence kept; it has 45 bases, read in frame from the first base. V and J are trimmed by 5 bases and 4 bases, and the gene matches miss 10 bases of the junction. Turning to this clone: Its antigen is currently not known. Base-call qualities are not available, and no considerably larger clone is one nucleotide away.

The receptor was isolated from a female donor with multiple sclerosis, enrolled in a pregnancy study. Here the chain combines TRBV19 and TRBJ1-2, with TRBD1 matching 7 junction bases. The sequencing used peripheral blood, collected before pregnancy. The DNA sequence follows: TGTGCCAGTAGTCCTCGGACAGGCGAATCCTATGGCTACACCTTC. The resulting protein is CASSPRTGESYGYTF.